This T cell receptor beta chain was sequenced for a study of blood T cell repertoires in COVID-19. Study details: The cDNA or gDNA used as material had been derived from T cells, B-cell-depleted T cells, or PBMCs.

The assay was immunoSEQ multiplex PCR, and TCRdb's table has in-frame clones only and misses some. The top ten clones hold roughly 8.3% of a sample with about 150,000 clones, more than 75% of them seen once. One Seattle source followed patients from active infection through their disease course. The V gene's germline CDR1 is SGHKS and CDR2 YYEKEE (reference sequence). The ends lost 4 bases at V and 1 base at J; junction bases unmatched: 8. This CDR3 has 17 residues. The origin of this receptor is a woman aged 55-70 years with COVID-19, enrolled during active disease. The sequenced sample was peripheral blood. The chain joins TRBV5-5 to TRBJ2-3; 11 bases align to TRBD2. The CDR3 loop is CASSPIAGGQRTDTQYF. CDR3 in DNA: TGTGCCAGCAGCCCAATAGCGGGAGGGCAGCGCACAGATACGCAGTATTTT.